The 6 T cell receptor beta chains in this list originate from one sample, sequenced in a study of naive and memory T cell subsets. Blood and skin TCR RNA was reverse transcribed with alpha and beta constant primers. A single record per CDR3 protein comes from TCRdb applying MiXCR to the UMI-ligation and nested PCR reads. The sample lists around 20,000 distinct CDR3 sequences, 9.5% occurring once. The treatment here: skin biopsy from PPD injection site in Mantoux-positive individual. Input was about 1 to 1,100 ng of DNase-treated total RNA without cell sorting. The material sequenced was skin, taken from a tuberculin skin test site. The origin of the receptors is an adult in good health.

The chain combines TRBV5-1 with TRBJ1-1; the D is unclear. The V gene's germline CDR1 is SGHRS and CDR2 YFSETQ. V was shortened by 2 bases and J by 0 bases, with 8 bases between the two germline ends. CDR3 size: 14 residues. CDR3 in DNA: TGCGCCAGCAGCTTTTCGAGAGTGAACACTGAAGCTTTCTTT. Residues: CASSFSRVNTEAFF.

This clonotype was observed many times. This chain connects TRBV15 to TRBJ2-3; tentatively, D is TRBD1 (6 bases). The CDR3 sequence is 15 residues long. V dropped 1 base and J dropped 0 bases, with 8 bases sitting between them. The germline CDR1 and CDR2 sequences are LNHNV and YYDKDF (reference sequence). The CDR3 reads CATSRGTASTDTQYF. The CDR3 nucleotides read TGTGCCACCAGCAGAGGGACAGCCAGCACAGATACGCAGTATTTT. The full variable domain, in which reference TRBV15 and TRBJ2-3 provide the parts outside the CDR3, is DAMVIQNPRYQVTQFGKPVTLSCSQTLNHNVMYWYQQKSSQAPKLLFHYYDKDFNNEADTPDNFQSRRPNTSFCFLDIRSPGLGDTAMYLCATSRGTASTDTQYFGPGTRLTVL.

The chain joins TRBV10-3 to TRBJ1-4, with a possible D match to TRBD1 (5 bases). V gave up 0 bases and J gave up 7 bases, with 12 bases separating them. This CDR3 has 15 amino acids. CDR1 is ENHRY, CDR2 SYGVKD, per germline. CDR3 bases: TGTGCCATCAGTGAGTCGACGGGGGTTGGTGAAAAACTGTTTTTT. It is translated as CAISESTGVGEKLFF.

This clonotype was counted at least ten times. The chain has TRBV6-2 or TRBV6-3 and TRBJ2-7; D is possibly TRBD1 (6 bases). The CDR3 length is 15 residues. The V end was cut by 6 bases, the J end by 3 bases, with 18 bases between. The germline V gene has CDR1 MNHEY and CDR2 SVGEGT. CDR3 sequence reads: CASRTGQSGVYEQYF. CDR3 DNA: TGTGCCAGCAGGACCGGACAGTCTGGGGTCTACGAGCAGTACTTC.

This clonotype has ten or more counts. The chain couples TRBV6-4 to TRBJ2-3; no clear D. This CDR3 has 13 amino acids. Germline CDR1 is MRHNA and CDR2 is SNTAGT. Trimming stripped 2 bases from V and 0 bases from J, with 3 bases between. The DNA for the CDR3 is TGTGCCAGCAGTGACACTAGCACAGATACGCAGTATTTT. Translated, it gives CASSDTSTDTQYF.

Relative to its sample, this clonotype is medium-sized. In DNA, the CDR3 is TGCAGCGTTGAAGGGGTCGGGACAGGGGTTGATGGCTACACCTTC. Translated, it gives CSVEGVGTGVDGYTF. The chain carries TRBV29-1 and TRBJ1-2; 10 bases line up with TRBD1. The germline V gene encodes CDR1 SQVTM and CDR2 ANQGSEA. After removal of 1 base from V and 6 bases from J, the junction contained 8 bases not matched to a gene. The CDR3 totals 15 residues.